The source of this T cell receptor (beta chain) is a study of long-term antiretroviral therapy in people with HIV. Germline loops: CDR1 WNHNN, CDR2 SYGVQD (reference sequence). The CDR3 has 13 residues. Trimming stripped 3 bases from V and 0 bases from J, with 6 bases between. Everyone in the study who had HIV was treated in the United States. For this clone: Its antigen remains unknown.

Points from the study as a whole: Comparison with controls showed narrower CDR3 length ranges in HIV repertoires.

Investigators performed immunoSEQ version v3.0 at survey level. Sequencing aimed at roughly 40,000-55,000 T-cell genomes per sample. The method was immunoSEQ multiplex PCR; TCRdb's version includes in-frame clones alone and lacks a portion of them. Among 25,000 to 35,000 clones listed, approximately 94% were seen once. The receptor's source is a man aged 50 to 59 with HIV. The material sequenced was unsorted PBMCs, taken just over 7.2 years after starting antiretroviral therapy. The rearrangement links TRBV10-1 to TRBJ2-7; D might be TRBD1 (5 bases). The CDR3 region is CASSEGASYEQYF. The CDR3 nucleotides read TGCGCCAGCAGTGAAGGGGCCTCCTACGAGCAGTACTTC.